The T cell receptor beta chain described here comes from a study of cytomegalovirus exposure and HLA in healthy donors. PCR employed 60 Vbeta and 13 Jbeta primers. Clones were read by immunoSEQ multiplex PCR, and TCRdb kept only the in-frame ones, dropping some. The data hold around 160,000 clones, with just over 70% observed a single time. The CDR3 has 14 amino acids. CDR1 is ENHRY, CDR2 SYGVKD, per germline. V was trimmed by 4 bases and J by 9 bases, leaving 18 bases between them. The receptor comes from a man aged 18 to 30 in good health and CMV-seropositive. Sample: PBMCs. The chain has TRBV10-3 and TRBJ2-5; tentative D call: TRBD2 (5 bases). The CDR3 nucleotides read TGTGCCATCAGTGGCGGAGGAAGGGCCGGGGCCCAGTACTTC. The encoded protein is CAISGGGRAGAQYF.